This T cell receptor (beta chain) was captured by sequencing in a study of blood T cell repertoires in COVID-19 (TCRdb year 2020). Notes on the research overall: Collaborator samples came from the United States, Italy and Spain and covered acute and convalescent phases of COVID-19. The prospective study material was composed of cDNA or gDNA derived from T cells, B-cell-depleted T cells, or PBMCs. Deeply sampled blood TCRbeta repertoires from subjects exposed to, actively infected with, or recovered from COVID-19 were included in the dataset. A freely available public database, intended as a resource for researchers studying the immune response to SARS-CoV-2, is where the repertoires were released. Samples were obtained from the ongoing ImmuneRACE study (first 160 participants) and from over 1,000 subjects provided by 6 global collaborators. Nearly every sample came with metadata listing a de-identified subject ID, COVID-19 status, age in years and sex. Where available, HLA class I and class II types were obtained from metadata supplied by the sample provider rather than from assay-based typing.

One collaborating source in Seattle enrolled patients while the patients were actively infected and followed the patients over time throughout the course of disease. Whole blood was collected in K2EDTA tubes by collaborating institutions according to the institutions' own protocols. For TCRbeta analysis, collaborator samples were shipped as frozen whole blood, as isolated PBMCs, or as DNA extracted from either sample type. TCRbeta CDR3 regions were amplified from genomic DNA by means of the immunoSEQ Assay, a bias-controlled multiplex PCR. In the source study's methods: Nucleated cell counts per sample were estimated from amplification of reference gene primers within the assay. Sequence reads were collapsed and filtered to measure the absolute abundance of every unique TCRbeta CDR3 rearrangement. For each sample, productive Simpson clonality was calculated as the square root of Simpson's diversity index over productive rearrangements. TCRdb obtained this table from immuneACCESS and retained in-frame rearrangements with V and J assigned. These tables miss some clones; where compared with another copy, unresolved V genes account for less than half of the shortfall, and the remainder is unexplained. D and trimming were read from the DNA, whereas the V and J calls and clone size are those reported in that table. Recorded for this sample are 270,000 or so clones; roughly 89% of them occurred a single time. The ten largest clonotypes hold approximately 10% of the sample.

Trimming at the junction amounts to 3 bases on V and 11 bases on J, and the germline ends lie 27 bases apart. CDR1 and CDR2, looked up from the germline V gene, are SGDLS and YYNGEE. The CDR3 starts with the cysteine, ends with the phenylalanine, and has 18 residues. Just CDR3 DNA is preserved here, 54 bases in frame from base 1. The investigation overall reported the following: The quantity of clinical and demographic metadata differed by source and by participant and was supplied without curation.

With regard to this clone: Its antigen is still unknown. There are no base qualities to consult, and no much larger clone falls within one base.

This clonotype was obtained from a woman younger than 45 with COVID-19, enrolled during active disease. The chain employs TRBV9 and TRBJ1-6; TRBD1 is a weak D gene call, 5 bases matching. Sequenced material: peripheral blood. CDR3 protein: CASSADPPTVLWSPPLHF. At the DNA level, the sequence is TGTGCCAGCAGCGCCGACCCCCCGACAGTCCTTTGGAGTCCACCCCTCCACTTT. Beyond the CDR3, the reference TRBV9 and TRBJ1-6 genes provide the residues; the full variable domain reads: DSGVTQTPKHLITATGQRVTLRCSPRSGDLSVYWYQQSLDQGLQFLIQYYNGEERAKGNILERFSAQQFPDLHSELNLSSLELGDSALYFCASSADPPTVLWSPPLHFGNGTRLTVT.